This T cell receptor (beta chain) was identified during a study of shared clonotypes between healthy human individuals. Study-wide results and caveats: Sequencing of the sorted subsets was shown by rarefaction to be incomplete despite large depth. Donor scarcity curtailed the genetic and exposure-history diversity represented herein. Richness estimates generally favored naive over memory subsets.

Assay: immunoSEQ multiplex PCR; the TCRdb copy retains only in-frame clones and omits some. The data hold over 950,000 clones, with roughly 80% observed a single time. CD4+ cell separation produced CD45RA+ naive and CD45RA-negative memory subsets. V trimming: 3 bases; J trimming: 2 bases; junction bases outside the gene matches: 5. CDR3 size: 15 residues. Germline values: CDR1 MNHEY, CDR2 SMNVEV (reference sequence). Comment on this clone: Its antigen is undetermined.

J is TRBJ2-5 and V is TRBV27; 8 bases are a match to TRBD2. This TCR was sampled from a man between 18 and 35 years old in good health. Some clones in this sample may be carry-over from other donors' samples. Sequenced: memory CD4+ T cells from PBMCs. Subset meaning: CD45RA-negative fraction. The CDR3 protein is CASSFLASGQETQYF. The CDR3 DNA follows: TGTGCCAGCAGTTTTCTAGCTAGCGGGCAAGAGACCCAGTACTTC.